This entry lists 6 T cell receptor beta chains sequenced from one sample in a study of OX40 agonist ivuxolimab in advanced cancers. Some clones are missing from TCRdb's copy, which holds only in-frame ones; the method was immunoSEQ multiplex PCR. The table has 80,000 to 95,000 clones, around 92% seen once; the top ten hold roughly 0.5%. Sample: CD4+ or CD8+ T cells sorted from blood, taken in a trial of the OX40 agonist ivuxolimab. The receptors originated from an adult with an advanced solid tumor such as melanoma, head and neck, liver or kidney cancer.

The chain carries TRBV7-3 and TRBJ2-5; D may be TRBD2 (6 bases). The V end lost 5 bases, the J end lost 1 base, and 11 bases lay between the germline ends. This CDR3 spans 14 amino acids. Per germline, CDR1 SGHTA and CDR2 FQGTGA. CDR3 protein: CASSLGTVQETQYF. In nucleotides, the CDR3 is TGTGCCAGCAGCCTTGGGACTGTCCAAGAGACCCAGTACTTC.

CDR3 coding DNA: TGTGCCAGCAGTGAATACGGTGGCAGTGCGGAGACCCAGTACTTC. This codes for CASSEYGGSAETQYF. The chain uses TRBV25-1 and TRBJ2-5; D not resolved. Per the germline V gene, CDR1 is MGHDK and CDR2 is SYGVNS. Trimming cost V 0 bases and J 5 bases, with 13 bases left between them. This CDR3 is 15 amino acids long.

The chain has TRBV18 and TRBJ1-1; D not resolved. V was cut by 4 bases and J by 1 base, with 10 bases left in between. CDR1 KGHSH and CDR2 LQKENI come from the germline V gene. The CDR3 runs 14 residues. CDR3 nucleotide sequence: TGTGCCAGCTCACGTGGCATCGAGAACACTGAAGCTTTCTTT. Its protein product is CASSRGIENTEAFF.

The V gene is TRBV5-1, the J gene TRBJ2-3; TRBD2 matches at 7 bases. The V segment lost 0 bases and the J segment 6 bases; nucleotides outside the gene matches: 1. The CDR3 length is 13 residues. Per the germline V gene, CDR1 is SGHRS and CDR2 is YFSETQ. The CDR3 reads CASSLAGGDTQYF. CDR3 coding DNA: TGCGCCAGCAGCTTGGCCGGGGGGGATACGCAGTATTTT.

The rearrangement links TRBV19 to TRBJ1-4; tentative D call: TRBD1 (5 bases). Germline values: CDR1 LNHDA, CDR2 SQIVND (reference sequence). This CDR3 has 14 amino acids. V lost 7 bases to trimming and J lost 7 bases, with 16 bases between them. CDR3 sequence (DNA): TGTGCCAGTATGGCGGGGACCTCTGGTGAAAAACTGTTTTTT. Encoded protein: CASMAGTSGEKLFF.

Here the CDR3 DNA reads TGCGCCAGCAGCGCGCAGGACACCGGGGAGCTGTTTTTT. Translation gives CASSAQDTGELFF. The rearrangement links TRBV5-1 to TRBJ2-2; D gene unclear. V was shortened by 4 bases and J by 3 bases, with 7 bases between the two germline ends. The CDR3 runs 13 residues. Germline CDR1 and CDR2: SGHRS and YFSETQ.